The present entry profiles one T cell receptor beta chain with its context. These data originate in a study of blood T cell repertoires in COVID-19. Across the whole study: Sites in the United States, Italy and Spain provided acute and convalescent COVID-19 samples. T cells, B-cell-depleted T cells, or PBMCs provided the cDNA or gDNA that served as material.

The CDR3 covers 16 residues. Germline CDR1 KGHDR, CDR2 SFDVKD. The V and J ends lost 1 base and 3 bases respectively, with 12 bases between them. Original processing notes: Amplification of reference gene primers provided the estimated nucleated cell counts. Sequenced by immunoSEQ multiplex PCR; TCRdb stores in-frame clones only, minus some. That table supplies the V and J calls and clone size; D and trimming were determined from the DNA. The sample has around 85,000 clones, approximately 90% seen once; the top ten hold about 5.2%. Sequenced material: peripheral blood. The V and J genes are TRBV24-1 and TRBJ1-5; a weak D match, TRBD1 (5 bases). The receptor was derived from a man between 60 and 75 years old with acute or convalescent COVID-19. DNA of the CDR3: TGTGCCACCAGTGATTTTTGCGGGGGAAACAATCAGCCCCAGCATTTT. It is translated as CATSDFCGGNNQPQHF.